This T cell receptor (beta chain) was recorded in a study of spatial heterogeneity in lung cancer. For the study at large: Matched bulk RNA-seq yielded a T cell transcriptional module score. Counts of TCR transcripts in tumor regions correlated strongly with that score. For the average unique TCR and UMI combination, more than 8.5 occurrences appeared in raw reads.

The V and J ends lost 2 bases and 3 bases, in that order; junction bases with no gene match: 1. The CDR3 is made up of 14 amino acids. Germline V lookup: CDR1 SEHNR, CDR2 FQNEAQ (reference sequence). Regarding this clonotype: Its matching antigen is unknown. The library was designed around alpha chains, so this beta chain is a stray read whose abundance carries little weight.

The time point is: sample taken at primary tumor resection. The donor group consisted of roughly 70 patients who had untreated, early-stage non-small cell lung cancer. Tumor, nontumor lung or frozen PBMC supplied whole RNA that was sequenced unsorted. Study-level points and caveats: It was found that expanded intratumoral alpha and beta TCR counts tracked tumor mutation counts.

TCRdb re-analysed the 5' RACE reads in MiXCR, keeping a single row per CDR3 protein. This table holds about 300 distinct CDR3 sequences, 35% to 50% found once. The receptor was isolated from a male donor with early-stage non-small cell lung cancer. The source was lung tumor tissue, collected at surgery. The genes are TRBV7-9 and TRBJ2-7, with 10 bases lining up with TRBD1. CDR3 DNA: TGTGCCAGCAGCTTATGGACAGGGGGCTACGAGCAGTACTTC. It codes for CASSLWTGGYEQYF.